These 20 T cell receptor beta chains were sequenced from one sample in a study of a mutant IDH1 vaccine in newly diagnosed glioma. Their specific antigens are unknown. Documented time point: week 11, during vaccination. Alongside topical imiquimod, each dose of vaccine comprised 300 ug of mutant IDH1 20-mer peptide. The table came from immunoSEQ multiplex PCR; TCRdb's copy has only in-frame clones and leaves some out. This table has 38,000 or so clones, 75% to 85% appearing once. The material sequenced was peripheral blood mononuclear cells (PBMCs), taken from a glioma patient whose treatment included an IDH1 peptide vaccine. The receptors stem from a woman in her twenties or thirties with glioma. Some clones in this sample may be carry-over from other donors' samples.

The CDR3 bases are TGTGCCAGCAGCCGAAAGGGACAGGTCACACTCTCTAACTATGGCTACACCTTC. Encoded protein: CASSRKGQVTLSNYGYTF. The chain is built from TRBV5-6 and TRBJ1-2; the match to TRBD1 covers 8 bases. The germline CDR1 and CDR2 sequences are SGHDT and YYEEEE. V shed 4 bases, J shed 0 bases, and the junction held 14 bases outside the gene matches. The CDR3 sequence is 18 residues long.

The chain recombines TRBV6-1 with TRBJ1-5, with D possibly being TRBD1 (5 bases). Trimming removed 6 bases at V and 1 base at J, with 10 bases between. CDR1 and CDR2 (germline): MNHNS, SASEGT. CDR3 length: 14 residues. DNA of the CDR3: TGTGCCAGCAGGACAGAATACAGCAATCAGCCCCAGCATTTT. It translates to CASRTEYSNQPQHF.

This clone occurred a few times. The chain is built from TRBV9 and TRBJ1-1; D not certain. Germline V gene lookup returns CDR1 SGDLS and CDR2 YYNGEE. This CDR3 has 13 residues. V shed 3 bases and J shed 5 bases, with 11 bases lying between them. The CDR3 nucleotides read TGTGCCAGCAGCGATCGGGGAGGGACTGAAGCTTTCTTT. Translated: CASSDRGGTEAFF.

The CDR3 loop reads CASSLFGGLLSNQPQHF. The CDR3 nucleotides read TGTGCCAGCAGTTTATTCGGGGGGCTCTTAAGCAATCAGCCCCAGCATTTT. This chain connects TRBV27 to TRBJ1-5, with D possibly matching TRBD1 (6 bases). V was trimmed by 1 base and J by 1 base, leaving 14 bases between them. CDR1 is MNHEY and CDR2 is SMNVEV in the germline V gene (reference sequence). The CDR3 extends over 17 amino acids.

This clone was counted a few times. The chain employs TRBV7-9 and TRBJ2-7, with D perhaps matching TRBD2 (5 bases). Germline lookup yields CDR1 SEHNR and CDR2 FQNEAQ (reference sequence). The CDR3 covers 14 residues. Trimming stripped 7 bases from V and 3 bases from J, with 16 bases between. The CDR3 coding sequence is TGTGCCAGCACCCCCTGGGTAGGAGGCTACGAGCAGTACTTC. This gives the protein CASTPWVGGYEQYF.

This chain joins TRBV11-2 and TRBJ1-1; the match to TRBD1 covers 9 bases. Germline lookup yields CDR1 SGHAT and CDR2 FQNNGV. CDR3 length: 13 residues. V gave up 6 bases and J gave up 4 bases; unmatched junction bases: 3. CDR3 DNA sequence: TGTGCCAGCAGTTCGGACAGGGGCACTGAAGCTTTCTTT. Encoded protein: CASSSDRGTEAFF.

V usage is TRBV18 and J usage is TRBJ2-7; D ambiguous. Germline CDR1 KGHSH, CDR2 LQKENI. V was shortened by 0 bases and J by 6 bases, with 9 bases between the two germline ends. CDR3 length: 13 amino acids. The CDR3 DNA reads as TGTGCCAGCTCACCACCTCAAAGCTCCGAGCAGTACTTC. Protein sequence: CASSPPQSSEQYF.

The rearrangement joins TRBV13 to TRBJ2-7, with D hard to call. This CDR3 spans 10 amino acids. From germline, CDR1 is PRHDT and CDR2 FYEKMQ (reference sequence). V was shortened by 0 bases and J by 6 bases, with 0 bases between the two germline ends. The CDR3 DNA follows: TGTGCCAGCAGCTTAGGCGAGCAGTACTTC. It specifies CASSLGEQYF.

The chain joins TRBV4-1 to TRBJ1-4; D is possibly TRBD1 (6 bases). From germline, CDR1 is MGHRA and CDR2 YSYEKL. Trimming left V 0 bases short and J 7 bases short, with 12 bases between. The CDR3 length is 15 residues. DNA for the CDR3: TGCGCCAGCAGCCAAGATGGGGGCGGGAGTGAAAAACTGTTTTTT. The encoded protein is CASSQDGGGSEKLFF.

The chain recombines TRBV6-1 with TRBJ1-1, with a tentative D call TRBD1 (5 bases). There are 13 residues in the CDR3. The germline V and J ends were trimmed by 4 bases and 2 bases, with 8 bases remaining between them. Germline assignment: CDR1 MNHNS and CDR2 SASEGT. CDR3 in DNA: TGTGCCAGCAGTGCTGACAGTAACACTGAAGCTTTCTTT. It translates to CASSADSNTEAFF.

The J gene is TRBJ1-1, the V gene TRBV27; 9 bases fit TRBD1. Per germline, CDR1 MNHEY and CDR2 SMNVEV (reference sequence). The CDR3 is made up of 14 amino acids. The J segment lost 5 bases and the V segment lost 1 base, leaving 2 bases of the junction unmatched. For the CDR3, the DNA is TGTGCCAGCAGTTTATTGGGGACAGGGACTGAAGCTTTCTTT. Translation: CASSLLGTGTEAFF.

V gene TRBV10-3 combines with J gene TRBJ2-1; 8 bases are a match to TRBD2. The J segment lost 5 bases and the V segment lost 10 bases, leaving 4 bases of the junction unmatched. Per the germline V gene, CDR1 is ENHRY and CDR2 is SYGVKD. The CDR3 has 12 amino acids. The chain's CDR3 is CANSGNDNEQFF. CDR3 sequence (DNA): TGTGCCAATAGCGGGAACGACAATGAGCAGTTCTTC.

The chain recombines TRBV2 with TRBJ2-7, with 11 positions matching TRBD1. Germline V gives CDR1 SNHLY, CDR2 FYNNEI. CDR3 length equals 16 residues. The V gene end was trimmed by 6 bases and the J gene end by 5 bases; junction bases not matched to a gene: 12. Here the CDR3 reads CASRGMDRGLLDEQYF. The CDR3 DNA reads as TGTGCCAGCAGGGGGATGGACAGGGGGCTCCTAGACGAGCAGTACTTC.

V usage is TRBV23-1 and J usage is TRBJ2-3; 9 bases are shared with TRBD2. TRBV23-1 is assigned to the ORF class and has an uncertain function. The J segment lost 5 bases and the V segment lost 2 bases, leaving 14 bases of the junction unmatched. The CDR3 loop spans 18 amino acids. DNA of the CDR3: TGCGCCAGCAGTCAAGAGTTCTCGCGGGAGGGCCTGGAAGATACGCAGTATTTT. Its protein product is CASSQEFSREGLEDTQYF.

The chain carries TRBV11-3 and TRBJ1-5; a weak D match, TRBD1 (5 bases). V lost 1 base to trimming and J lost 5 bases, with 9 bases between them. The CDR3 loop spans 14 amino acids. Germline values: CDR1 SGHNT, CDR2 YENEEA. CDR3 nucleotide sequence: TGTGCCAGCAGCTTAGGGGGGGAAGATCAGCCCCAGCATTTT. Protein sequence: CASSLGGEDQPQHF.

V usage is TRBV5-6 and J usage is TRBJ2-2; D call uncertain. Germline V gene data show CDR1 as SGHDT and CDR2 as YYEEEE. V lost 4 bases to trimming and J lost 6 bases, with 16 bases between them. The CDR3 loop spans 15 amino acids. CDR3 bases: TGTGCCAGCAGCCCGCTTTACGTGACCGCCGGGGAGCTGTTTTTT. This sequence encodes CASSPLYVTAGELFF. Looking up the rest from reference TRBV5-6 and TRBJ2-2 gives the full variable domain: DAGVTQSPTHLIKTRGQQVTLRCSPKSGHDTVSWYQQALGQGPQFIFQYYEEEERQRGNFPDRFSGHQFPNYSSELNVNALLLGDSALYLCASSPLYVTAGELFFGEGSRLTVL.

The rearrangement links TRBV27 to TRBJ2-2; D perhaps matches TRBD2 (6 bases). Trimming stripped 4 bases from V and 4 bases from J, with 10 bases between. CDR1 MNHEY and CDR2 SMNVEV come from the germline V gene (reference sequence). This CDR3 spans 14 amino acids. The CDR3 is CASSSTSGTGELFF. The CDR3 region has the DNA TGTGCCAGCAGTTCGACTAGTGGCACCGGGGAGCTGTTTTTT.

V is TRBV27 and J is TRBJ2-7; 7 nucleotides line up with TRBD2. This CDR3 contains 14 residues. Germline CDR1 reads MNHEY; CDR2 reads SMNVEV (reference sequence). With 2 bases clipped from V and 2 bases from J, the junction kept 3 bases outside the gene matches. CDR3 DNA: TGTGCCAGCAGTTTAGCGGGAGAGCCCTACGAGCAGTACTTC. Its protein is CASSLAGEPYEQYF.

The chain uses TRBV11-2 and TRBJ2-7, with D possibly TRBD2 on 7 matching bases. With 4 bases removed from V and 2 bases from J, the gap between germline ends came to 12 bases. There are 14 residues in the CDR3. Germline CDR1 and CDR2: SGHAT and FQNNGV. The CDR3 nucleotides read TGTGCCAGCAGCTCGGGGGGCGGCCCCTACGAGCAGTACTTC. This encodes CASSSGGGPYEQYF.

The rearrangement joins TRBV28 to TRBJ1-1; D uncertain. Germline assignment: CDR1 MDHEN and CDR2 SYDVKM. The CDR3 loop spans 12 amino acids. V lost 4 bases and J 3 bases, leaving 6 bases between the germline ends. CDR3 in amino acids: CASSSRYTEAFF. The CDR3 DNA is TGTGCCAGCAGTTCGCGGTACACTGAAGCTTTCTTT.